The rows below give T cell receptor beta chains drawn from one sample of a study of cytomegalovirus exposure and HLA in healthy donors. Method: immunoSEQ multiplex PCR; TCRdb's copy keeps in-frame clones and lacks some. The sample shows some 150,000 clones, roughly four fifths of them seen only once. The sequenced sample consisted of PBMCs. All receptors come from a woman between 45 and 65 years old in good health and CMV-seropositive. Each CDR3 is given without its conserved first and last residue. D genes are given only for firm matches.

V gene: TRBV6-6
D gene: NA
J gene: TRBJ2-7
CDR3 length: 9
CDR3 protein: ASSNIYEQY

V gene: TRBV4-2
D gene: NA
J gene: TRBJ2-4
CDR3 length: 14
CDR3 protein: ASSQADLIAKNIQY

V gene: TRBV29-1
D gene: NA
J gene: TRBJ1-1
CDR3 length: 13
CDR3 protein: SVEDREAMSTEAF

V gene: TRBV28
D gene: NA
J gene: TRBJ1-1
CDR3 length: 13
CDR3 protein: ASHRWATENAEAF

V gene: TRBV7-9
D gene: NA
J gene: TRBJ2-7
CDR3 length: 15
CDR3 protein: ASSSVSRARNVPEQY

V gene: TRBV10-3
D gene: TRBD2
J gene: TRBJ2-7
CDR3 length: 11
CDR3 protein: AISGGYPPEQY

V gene: TRBV5-1
D gene: TRBD1
J gene: TRBJ2-5
CDR3 length: 14
CDR3 protein: ASSLAGTGTLGTQY

V gene: TRBV19
D gene: TRBD1
J gene: TRBJ1-5
CDR3 length: 12
CDR3 protein: ASARDSYNQPQH

V gene: TRBV7-2
D gene: TRBD1
J gene: TRBJ1-2
CDR3 length: 13
CDR3 protein: ASSFPRQGRNGYT

V gene: TRBV5-1
D gene: TRBD1
J gene: TRBJ2-3
CDR3 length: 11
CDR3 protein: ASSGQGADTQY

V gene: TRBV9
D gene: TRBD1
J gene: TRBJ2-2
CDR3 length: 14
CDR3 protein: ASSVSPGQWTGELF

V gene: TRBV19
D gene: TRBD1
J gene: TRBJ2-7
CDR3 length: 13
CDR3 protein: ASSRSWDRALEQY

V gene: TRBV6-5
D gene: TRBD1
J gene: TRBJ2-5
CDR3 length: 14
CDR3 protein: ASSYAGTGRGETQY

V gene: TRBV7-3
D gene: TRBD1
J gene: TRBJ1-2
CDR3 length: 13
CDR3 protein: ASSLTGTGQYGYT

V gene: TRBV9
D gene: TRBD2
J gene: TRBJ2-7
CDR3 length: 14
CDR3 protein: ASSVGMVAGDYEQY

V gene: TRBV7-9
D gene: TRBD1
J gene: TRBJ2-7
CDR3 length: 14
CDR3 protein: ASSSPDRDRAHEQY

V gene: TRBV25-1
D gene: TRBD1
J gene: TRBJ2-2
CDR3 length: 14
CDR3 protein: ASRDRETANTGELF

V gene: TRBV5-6
D gene: NA
J gene: TRBJ1-2
CDR3 length: 11
CDR3 protein: ASSLAGVYGYT

V gene: TRBV15
D gene: NA
J gene: TRBJ2-7
CDR3 length: 12
CDR3 protein: ATSRIVFPYEQY

V gene: TRBV19
D gene: TRBD2
J gene: TRBJ2-1
CDR3 length: 12
CDR3 protein: ASSTSGAYNEQF

V gene: TRBV6-5
D gene: TRBD1
J gene: TRBJ1-2
CDR3 length: 11
CDR3 protein: ASSGQAAHGYT

V gene: TRBV7-9
D gene: TRBD1
J gene: TRBJ2-2
CDR3 length: 13
CDR3 protein: ASSWGQGGTGELF

V gene: TRBV11-2
D gene: NA
J gene: TRBJ2-3
CDR3 length: 9
CDR3 protein: ASSPADTQY

V gene: TRBV6-5
D gene: TRBD1
J gene: TRBJ1-2
CDR3 length: 14
CDR3 protein: ASSYIRTGGGYGYT

V gene: TRBV7-9
D gene: NA
J gene: TRBJ2-1
CDR3 length: 12
CDR3 protein: ASSQGGWGYEQF

V gene: TRBV6-6
D gene: TRBD1
J gene: TRBJ1-1
CDR3 length: 13
CDR3 protein: ASSYGGTGTTEAF